A selection of T cell receptor beta chains follows, all from one sample in a study of CD8 T cells in Susac syndrome. TCRdb re-analysed the immunoSEQ multiplex PCR reads in MiXCR, keeping a single row per CDR3 protein. The sample yields 210,000 or so distinct CDR3 sequences, approximately 90% seen once. The sequencing input was CD8+ T cells from PBMCs. Receptor source: a human donor with multiple sclerosis. Each CDR3 is given with its conserved first and last residue. A D gene is named only where the DNA matches it firmly. Expanded clones are given a class, and other clones once, few, many or no size at all.

V	D	J	size	CDR3	DNA
TRBV7-9	TRBD1	TRBJ2-5	-	CASSSGTGTGDRETQYF	TGTGCCAGCAGCTCCGGGACCGGGACAGGGGACCGGGAGACCCAGTACTTC
TRBV19	TRBD1	TRBJ1-5	-	CATRHETGSQPQHF	TGTGCCACCAGACATGAGACAGGGAGTCAGCCCCAGCATTTT
TRBV11-2	-	TRBJ2-1	-	CASSLFWNEQFF	TGTGCCAGCAGCTTATTTTGGAATGAGCAGTTCTTC
TRBV5-6	TRBD2	TRBJ2-1	once	CASSLGWPSGANNEQFF	TGTGCCAGCAGCTTGGGGTGGCCTAGCGGGGCGAACAATGAGCAGTTCTTC
TRBV7-8	TRBD2	TRBJ2-1	-	CASSLVVASGEGEFF	TGTGCCAGCAGCTTAGTAGTGGCTAGCGGGGAGGGGGAGTTCTTC
TRBV27	-	TRBJ1-6	-	CASSLGDASYNSPLHF	TGTGCCAGCAGTTTAGGGGATGCCTCCTATAATTCACCCCTCCACTTT
TRBV6-2/TRBV6-3	-	TRBJ2-1	-	CASSYSANSDYNEQFF	TGTGCCAGCAGTTACTCGGCGAACAGCGATTACAATGAGCAGTTCTTC
TRBV19	TRBD1	TRBJ2-3	-	CASSDPGTGGSTDTQYF	TGTGCCAGTAGTGACCCCGGGACAGGGGGTTCCACAGATACGCAGTATTTT
TRBV6-2/TRBV6-3	-	TRBJ1-5	once	CASSYPGRMGNQPQHF	TGTGCCAGCAGTTACCCGGGGAGGATGGGCAATCAGCCCCAGCATTTT
TRBV4-1	-	TRBJ1-5	-	CASSQGSGPYQPQHF	TGCGCCAGCAGCCAAGGTTCAGGGCCATATCAGCCCCAGCATTTT
TRBV12-3/TRBV12-4	-	TRBJ2-2	-	CASSLALGTLNTGELFF	TGTGCCAGCAGTTTAGCGCTTGGGACCCTGAACACCGGGGAGCTGTTTTTT
TRBV27	-	TRBJ1-3	-	CASSPTVAPSGNTIYF	TGTGCCAGCAGCCCGACAGTCGCACCCTCTGGAAACACCATATATTTT
TRBV7-9	-	TRBJ1-2	-	CASSGTAITRDGYTF	TGTGCCAGCAGCGGAACAGCTATAACCCGTGATGGCTACACCTTC
TRBV20-1	-	TRBJ2-1	-	CSARLTGSSSYNEQFF	TGCAGTGCTAGACTTACTGGATCGAGCTCCTACAATGAGCAGTTCTTC
TRBV27	TRBD1	TRBJ2-7	-	CASSDRGHEQYF	TGTGCCAGCAGCGACAGGGGTCACGAGCAGTACTTC
TRBV19	-	TRBJ1-3	-	CASSIVSSGNTIYF	TGTGCCAGTAGTATAGTCAGCTCTGGAAACACCATATATTTT
TRBV29-1	-	TRBJ2-7	-	CSVRAGETYEQYF	TGCAGCGTGAGGGCAGGGGAAACCTACGAGCAGTACTTC
TRBV4-1	TRBD1	TRBJ1-5	-	CASSQVQGAQPQHF	TGCGCCAGCAGCCAAGTGCAGGGGGCTCAGCCCCAGCATTTT
TRBV24-1	-	TRBJ2-5	-	CATSGPSGAPEETQYF	TGTGCCACCAGTGGGCCTTCGGGGGCCCCAGAAGAGACCCAGTACTTC
TRBV4-2	TRBD1	TRBJ1-2	-	CASRGASGTGDYGYTF	TGTGCCAGCAGGGGGGCCTCCGGGACAGGAGACTATGGCTACACCTTC
TRBV19	-	TRBJ1-2	-	CASSPGLRGYTF	TGTGCCAGTAGTCCGGGACTCCGCGGCTACACCTTC
TRBV24-1	-	TRBJ1-1	-	CATSDSRVSGNTEAFF	TGTGCCACCAGTGATTCGCGGGTCTCAGGGAACACTGAAGCTTTCTTT
TRBV9	TRBD2	TRBJ2-3	-	CASSVLAGGSTRTDTQYF	TGTGCCAGCAGCGTGCTAGCGGGGGGCTCTACCCGCACAGATACGCAGTATTTT
TRBV13	-	TRBJ2-2	-	CASSLVGSTTGELFF	TGTGCCAGCAGCTTAGTCGGGAGTACCACCGGGGAGCTGTTTTTT
TRBV6-5	TRBD2	TRBJ2-1	-	CASSYPRTSAQTGVYNEQFF	TGTGCCAGCAGTTACCCTCGAACTAGCGCTCAAACCGGGGTCTACAATGAGCAGTTCTTC
TRBV27	-	TRBJ2-6	-	CASSLYSGPLSGANVLTF	TGTGCCAGCAGTTTATATAGTGGGCCCCTCTCTGGGGCCAACGTCCTGACTTTC
TRBV7-2	TRBD1	TRBJ2-3	-	CASSLKRTGNTDTQYF	TGTGCCAGCAGCCTAAAGCGGACAGGGAACACAGATACGCAGTATTTT
TRBV7-9	-	TRBJ2-1	-	CASIGNNEQFF	TGTGCCAGCATCGGAAACAATGAGCAGTTCTTC
TRBV6-6	-	TRBJ1-5	-	CASSRPAPGLNQPQHF	TGTGCCAGCAGCCGTCCGGCCCCAGGGCTCAATCAGCCCCAGCATTTT
TRBV12-3/TRBV12-4	-	TRBJ2-1	-	CASSPFGGHNEQFF	TGTGCCAGCAGTCCGTTTGGGGGGCACAATGAGCAGTTCTTC
TRBV27	-	TRBJ1-5	-	CASGHRGSNQPQHF	TGTGCCAGCGGGCACCGGGGGAGCAATCAGCCCCAGCATTTT
TRBV24-1	-	TRBJ2-1	once	CATSDSGPNNEQFF	TGTGCCACCAGTGATTCTGGACCAAACAATGAGCAGTTCTTC
TRBV23-1	TRBD2	TRBJ2-1	-	CASSQSKAGGPAPFF	TGCGCCAGCAGTCAATCCAAAGCGGGGGGGCCTGCGCCGTTCTTC
TRBV7-2	-	TRBJ2-3	-	CASSLARDTQYF	TGTGCCAGCAGCTTAGCGAGAGATACGCAGTATTTT
TRBV2	-	TRBJ2-1	-	CASSEFLNNEQFF	TGTGCCAGCAGTGAATTTCTGAACAATGAGCAGTTCTTC
TRBV13	TRBD2	TRBJ2-5	-	CASSLGTAGARETQYF	TGTGCCAGCAGCTTAGGAACAGCGGGGGCTCGGGAGACCCAGTACTTC
TRBV9	TRBD2	TRBJ2-1	-	CASSRGGSGGPPYNEQFF	TGTGCCAGCAGCCGAGGTGGAAGCGGGGGGCCCCCCTACAATGAGCAGTTCTTC
TRBV4-1	TRBD1	TRBJ1-1	-	CASSPDRVGTEAFF	TGCGCCAGCAGCCCCGACAGGGTCGGCACTGAAGCTTTCTTT
TRBV27	TRBD1	TRBJ2-3	-	CASSSDRTGTDTQYF	TGTGCCAGCAGTTCGGACAGGACTGGCACAGATACGCAGTATTTT
TRBV15	TRBD1	TRBJ2-6	-	CATSRERRGQVSGANVLTF	TGTGCCACCAGCAGAGAGAGGAGAGGACAGGTCTCTGGGGCCAACGTCCTGACTTTC
TRBV9	TRBD1	TRBJ1-1	-	CASSGQGRHTEAFF	TGTGCCAGCAGCGGACAGGGGCGGCACACTGAAGCTTTCTTT
TRBV5-4	TRBD1	TRBJ2-5	-	CASSPYQGEGETQYF	TGTGCCAGCAGCCCTTACCAGGGGGAAGGAGAGACCCAGTACTTC
TRBV4-3	-	TRBJ1-2	-	CASSLRGAYGYTF	TGCGCCAGCTCCCTTAGAGGTGCCTATGGCTACACCTTC
TRBV29-1	TRBD2	TRBJ2-1	-	CSVEKGAGGEGRYNEQFF	TGCAGCGTTGAGAAGGGAGCGGGAGGAGAGGGCCGCTACAATGAGCAGTTCTTC
TRBV30	TRBD2	TRBJ2-1	once	CACDRGDEQFF	TGTGCCTGTGACCGGGGGGATGAGCAGTTCTTC
TRBV4-2	TRBD1	TRBJ2-7	-	CASSQDSSGTGVDEQYF	TGTGCCAGCAGCCAAGATAGTTCCGGGACAGGGGTCGACGAGCAGTACTTC
TRBV7-8	TRBD2	TRBJ2-5	-	CASSILAGPSETQYF	TGTGCCAGCAGCATTTTAGCGGGCCCTTCTGAGACCCAGTACTTC
TRBV9	-	TRBJ2-7	-	CASSVDSGGSGVSQYF	TGTGCCAGCAGCGTAGATTCGGGTGGTAGCGGCGTTTCGCAGTACTTC
TRBV20-1	-	TRBJ1-5	-	CSARDLLSQPQHF	TGCAGTGCTAGAGATCTTTTGAGTCAGCCCCAGCATTTT
TRBV20-1	-	TRBJ2-1	-	CSARALADEQFF	TGCAGTGCTAGAGCGCTAGCTGATGAGCAGTTCTTC
TRBV4-3	-	TRBJ1-1	-	CASSQGAGALTEAFF	TGCGCCAGCAGCCAAGGAGCAGGGGCTTTGACTGAAGCTTTCTTT
TRBV27	-	TRBJ2-1	-	CASSLSERSGTNEQFF	TGTGCCAGCAGTTTATCGGAGAGGTCGGGCACCAATGAGCAGTTCTTC
TRBV5-1	TRBD1	TRBJ2-2	-	CASSLDGQGLPGELFF	TGCGCCAGCAGCTTGGACGGACAGGGCCTCCCCGGGGAGCTGTTTTTT
TRBV12-3/TRBV12-4	TRBD2	TRBJ2-1	once	CASSFLAGGHEYEQFF	TGTGCCAGCAGTTTCCTAGCGGGGGGACACGAATATGAGCAGTTCTTC
TRBV15	TRBD1	TRBJ2-7	-	CATSRGQGLGEQYF	TGTGCCACCAGCAGAGGACAGGGGTTGGGGGAGCAGTACTTC
TRBV12-3/TRBV12-4	TRBD2	TRBJ2-5	-	CASSLGASGYQETQYF	TGTGCCAGCAGTTTAGGGGCTAGCGGGTACCAAGAGACCCAGTACTTC
TRBV4-3	TRBD2	TRBJ2-1	-	CASSLSRLAGDEQFF	TGCGCCAGCAGCCTTAGTAGGCTAGCGGGAGATGAGCAGTTCTTC
TRBV7-8	-	TRBJ2-3	-	CASSLYRGQRSGSTDTQYF	TGTGCCAGCAGCTTATACAGAGGGCAGAGATCCGGGTCCACAGATACGCAGTATTTT
TRBV4-1	TRBD2	TRBJ2-1	few	CASSQGPSGYNEQFF	TGCGCCAGCAGCCAAGGGCCTAGCGGCTACAATGAGCAGTTCTTC